The 19 T cell receptor beta chains below all came from one sample that was sequenced in a study of CD8 T cells in Susac syndrome. Random hexamers were used to reverse transcribe the RNA input (about 0.45 to 1 ug). TCRdb redid the calling of the immunoSEQ multiplex PCR reads with MiXCR, one entry per CDR3 protein. The data contain approximately 160,000 distinct CDR3 sequences, approximately 94% of them singletons. Sequencing was performed on CD4+ T cells from PBMCs. These receptors came from a human donor with Susac syndrome.

This rearrangement joins TRBV19 to TRBJ2-2, with 9 bases aligning to TRBD1. The CDR3 covers 16 residues. CDR1 is LNHDA and CDR2 is SQIVND in the germline V gene (reference sequence). V was pared by 6 bases and J by 1 base, with 6 bases of the junction left unmatched. The CDR3 sequence is CASRSPGQGNTGELFF. CDR3 coding DNA: TGTGCCAGTAGGAGCCCGGGACAGGGGAACACCGGGGAGCTGTTTTTT. Full variable domain (rest looked up from reference TRBV19 and TRBJ2-2): DGGITQSPKYLFRKEGQNVTLSCEQNLNHDAMYWYRQDPGQGLRLIYYSQIVNDFQKGDIAEGYSVSREKKESFPLTVTSAQKNPTAFYLCASRSPGQGNTGELFFGEGSRLTVL.

This clonotype was seen a single time. V usage is TRBV15 and J usage is TRBJ2-5, with D perhaps TRBD2 (7 bases). CDR1 is LNHNV, CDR2 YYDKDF, per germline (reference sequence). V dropped 0 bases and J dropped 5 bases, with 13 bases sitting between them. The CDR3 is made up of 15 amino acids. CDR3 amino acids: CATSRDGGRRETQYF. The CDR3 nucleotides are TGTGCCACCAGCAGAGACGGGGGGCGCAGGGAGACCCAGTACTTC.

The chain recombines TRBV6-5 with TRBJ2-1; TRBD2 agrees at 12 bases. The germline V gene has CDR1 MNHEY and CDR2 SVGAGI. CDR3 length: 15 amino acids. V was clipped by 6 bases and J by 8 bases; unmatched bases: 8. CDR3 coding DNA: TGTGCCAGCAGCTCCGGACTAGCGGGAATGCATGAGCAGTTCTTC. This translates into CASSSGLAGMHEQFF.

The rearrangement links TRBV20-1 to TRBJ2-7; D is perhaps TRBD1 or TRBD2 (5 bases each). This CDR3 spans 13 amino acids. Between the trimmed V and J ends, which lost 6 bases and 4 bases, there was a span of 16 bases. Germline V CDR1 and CDR2: DFQATT, SNEGSKA (reference sequence). The CDR3 DNA reads as TGCAGTGCCGCGGGCCAGGGTAATTACGAGCAGTACGTC. Amino acids: CSAAGQGNYEQYV.

The chain joins TRBV29-1 to TRBJ1-2; D gene uncertain. Trimming took off 4 bases at V and 4 bases at J, with 13 bases between the two ends. This CDR3 spans 13 amino acids. Germline V gene sequence: CDR1 SQVTM, CDR2 ANQGSEA. The CDR3 nucleotides are TGCAGCGTTGCGGCGGGCCTACCCTATGGCTACACCTTC. Amino acids: CSVAAGLPYGYTF.

The V call is TRBV6-2 or TRBV6-3, the J call TRBJ2-7, with TRBD1 identical over 7 bases. The germline gives CDR1 MNHEY, CDR2 SVGEGT. V was clipped by 0 bases and J by 4 bases; unmatched bases: 12. This CDR3 region has 17 residues. The CDR3 sequence is CASSYSLSETGRYEQYF. The CDR3 nucleotides read TGTGCCAGCAGTTACTCCTTATCCGAGACAGGGAGATACGAGCAGTACTTC.

V gene TRBV3-1 combines with J gene TRBJ2-6, with D uncertain. V was cut by 3 bases and J by 2 bases, with 8 bases left in between. Looked up from germline, CDR1 is LGHDT and CDR2 is YNNKEL (reference sequence). The CDR3 is 15 residues long. The DNA for the CDR3 is TGTGCCAGCAGCCAGGGCTTCGCTGGGGCCAACGTCCTGACTTTC. This codes for CASSQGFAGANVLTF.

This sequence joins TRBV29-1 and TRBJ1-1; weak D call: TRBD1 (6 bases). Trimming stripped 1 base from V and 7 bases from J, with 19 bases between. The CDR3 has 15 residues. The V gene's germline CDR1 is SQVTM and CDR2 ANQGSEA. CDR3 sequence (DNA): TGCAGCGTTGAAGGTCATAAGGGGGGAAGGGTTGAAGCTTTCTTT. Protein product: CSVEGHKGGRVEAFF.

This chain uses TRBV28 with TRBJ1-4; D not resolved. With 2 bases removed from V and 11 bases from J, the gap between germline ends came to 12 bases. This CDR3 comprises 13 residues. CDR1 and CDR2 from the germline V gene are MDHEN and SYDVKM. The CDR3 region is CASSLRSPGKLFF. The CDR3, as DNA: TGTGCCAGCAGTTTAAGATCACCGGGGAAACTGTTTTTT.

CDR3 DNA sequence: TGTGCCAGCAGCCTACCAGGGATCAACGAGCAGTACTTC. Translating gives CASSLPGINEQYF. The chain links TRBV13 to TRBJ2-7; TRBD1 might be the D (5 bases). CDR3 length equals 13 residues. CDR1 and CDR2 (germline): PRHDT, FYEKMQ (reference sequence). V lost 5 bases and J 5 bases, leaving 13 bases between the germline ends. The full variable domain, rest sourced from reference TRBV13 and TRBJ2-7, is AAGVIQSPRHLIKEKRETATLKCYPIPRHDTVYWYQQGPGQDPQFLISFYEKMQSDKGSIPDRFSAQQFSDYHSELNMSSLELGDSALYFCASSLPGINEQYFGPGTRLTVT.

The J gene is TRBJ2-1, the V gene TRBV9; 7 nucleotides agree with TRBD2. This CDR3 region has 15 residues. Unmatched junction bases numbered 6, after V lost 2 bases and J lost 4 bases. Germline-derived CDR1 and CDR2 are SGDLS and YYNGEE. Here the CDR3 reads CASSVMGGGYNEQFF. The CDR3 DNA sequence: TGTGCCAGCAGCGTCATGGGGGGGGGATACAATGAGCAGTTCTTC.

CDR3: CASSTTGPMYEQYF. CDR3 bases: TGTGCCAGCAGTACCACGGGGCCCATGTACGAGCAGTACTTC. The chain links TRBV6-6 to TRBJ2-7, with D perhaps being TRBD1 or TRBD2 (5 bases each). This CDR3 comprises 14 residues. CDR1 is MNHNY, CDR2 SVGAGI, per germline (reference sequence). V lost 5 bases to trimming and J lost 4 bases, with 15 bases between them.

V gene TRBV11-2 combines with J gene TRBJ2-3; no clear D gene. The CDR3 is made up of 14 amino acids. The V and J ends lost 0 bases and 4 bases respectively, with 8 bases between them. Germline V lookup: CDR1 SGHAT, CDR2 FQNNGV. The CDR3 loop is CASSLDLSADTQYF. DNA for the CDR3: TGTGCCAGCAGCTTAGATCTGTCAGCAGATACGCAGTATTTT.

The genes are TRBV10-3 and TRBJ2-1, with TRBD2 matching over 7 bases. The trim removed 4 bases at V and 0 bases at J, leaving 6 bases unmatched. Germline CDR1 is ENHRY and CDR2 is SYGVKD. The CDR3 extends over 16 amino acids. The CDR3 DNA is TGTGCCATCAGTGGCCAGGGAGGGGACTCCTACAATGAGCAGTTCTTC. Protein product: CAISGQGGDSYNEQFF.

The chain couples TRBV7-9 to TRBJ1-2; possible D gene TRBD1, 6 bases. Per the germline V gene, CDR1 is SEHNR and CDR2 is FQNEAQ (reference sequence). The V gene lost 1 base and the J gene lost 6 bases, with 9 bases spanning the gap. The CDR3 is 13 amino acids. CDR3 nucleotides: TGTGCCAGCAGCTTAGGGGGACAAGATGGCTACACCTTC. It translates to CASSLGGQDGYTF.

The rearrangement joins TRBV2 to TRBJ1-2; no definite D call. From germline, CDR1 is SNHLY and CDR2 FYNNEI. V was trimmed by 1 base and J by 7 bases, leaving 7 bases between them. CDR3 length equals 12 residues. This CDR3 is CASSEGSGGYTF. For the CDR3, the DNA is TGTGCCAGCAGTGAAGGGTCGGGTGGCTACACCTTC.

J is TRBJ2-3 and V is TRBV21-1; the D call in the table, TRBD2, was not verified against the DNA. TRBV21-1 is termed a pseudogene. The CDR3 contains 12 residues. The CDR3 region is CASSRAAEAQYF. In DNA form, the CDR3 reads TGTGCCAGCAGCAGGGCCGCAGAAGCGCAGTATTTT.

The chain recombines TRBV7-3 with TRBJ2-7; 9 positions agree with TRBD2. Germline CDR1 and CDR2: SGHTA and FQGTGA. The J segment lost 3 bases and the V segment lost 5 bases, leaving 5 bases of the junction unmatched. The CDR3 contains 14 residues. CDR3 residues: CASSPRGGVYEQYF. The DNA of the CDR3 is TGTGCCAGCAGCCCTCGCGGGGGGGTCTACGAGCAGTACTTC.

This chain links TRBV3-1 with TRBJ2-7; D gene uncertain. The CDR3 covers 13 residues. Germline CDR1 is LGHDT and CDR2 is YNNKEL (reference sequence). The germline V and J ends were trimmed by 0 bases and 3 bases, with 6 bases remaining between them. The CDR3, as DNA: TGTGCCAGCAGCCAAGACCCCTACTACGAGCAGTACGTC. It translates to CASSQDPYYEQYV.